The clone carrying this T cell receptor (beta chain) was counted once. Its cognate antigen is unknown. The record originates from a study of radiotherapy plus CTLA-4 blockade in lung cancer. The CDR3 sequence is 15 residues long. Germline V gene sequence: CDR1 MNHNS, CDR2 SASEGT. V shed 8 bases and J 2 bases; nucleotides not matched to a gene: 5. Profiled with immunoSEQ multiplex PCR; TCRdb holds only in-frame clones, not every one. The table has tens of thousands of clones, around 79% seen once. Notes on the study in general: An expansion of tumor-derived TCR clones occurred in blood after radiotherapy plus ipilimumab.

The receptor was isolated from a human donor with non-small cell lung cancer who had a complete response to radiotherapy plus ipilimumab. This specimen was peripheral blood, taken from a patient treated with radiotherapy plus ipilimumab. This chain connects TRBV6-1 to TRBJ2-3, with 12 positions matching TRBD2. CDR3 sequence: CASQRLAGVTDTQYF. The CDR3 DNA reads TGTGCCAGCCAAAGACTAGCGGGGGTCACAGATACGCAGTATTTT.